This entry is about one T cell receptor beta chain. This clone was seen a handful of times. Its antigen is still unknown. Base qualities are not recorded, but no much larger clone differs from it by a single base. The cohort comprised around 700 healthy bone marrow donors. Cohort members were all nominally healthy when sampled, although unrecorded immune exposures were likely present. The donor was CMV seronegative and belonged to the group of under 400 seronegative cohort members. Each donor provided a peripheral blood sample, and peripheral blood mononuclear cells were used for TCR beta sequencing. Genomic DNA extraction from the blood cell samples was performed with the Qiagen DNeasy Blood Extraction Kit. This specimen comes from a study of cytomegalovirus exposure and HLA in healthy donors (TCRdb year 2017). Background for the entire study: An earlier analysis of around 600 of the donors reported approximately 270 Gb of sequence data and around 110 million unique TCR beta sequences from about 200 million T cells. Roughly 310 gigabases of sequencing data and roughly 90 million unique TCR sequences were included in an early release covering around 600 HLA-typed donors. The genetic ancestry cluster associated with self-reported Caucasian donors included 81% of the roughly 400 genotyped donors. The aim of the study was to test whether cataloging public T cell receptors could identify signatures of past pathogen exposure. The study used immunosequencing to profile the T cell repertoires of approximately 650 subjects and linked those repertoires to cytomegalovirus serostatus. Along with the approximately 600-subject first cohort, a separate validation cohort of over 90 different subjects was used. To predict cytomegalovirus infection status, the study combined high-throughput TCR immunosequencing, statistical association of individual TCRs with disease status, and machine learning. To study patterns of TCR occurrence, a later analysis re-analyzed previously published TCR beta repertoires from 600 to 750 donors and added high-resolution HLA genotyping. The later analysis used no new phenotypic data to find candidate immune exposures, relying instead on TCR beta sequences and their occurrence across donors. To decide whether each TCR beta V gene segment behaved as functional or pseudogenic, an earlier analysis of some 540 of the donors relied on high-throughput TCR beta sequencing. Alongside the repertoire data, information on donor age, sex, ethnicity and CMV serostatus was compiled. In a later genetic analysis, genome-wide SNP genotypes for about 65% of the roughly 700 donors were used, and that subset was treated as a discovery cohort. All discovery cohort repertoires had been generated on a single sequencing platform. Class I and class II HLA loci were covered by the typing at four-digit resolution. The number of donors typed differed by locus, with about 629-630 for A, B, C, DRB1 and DQB1, over 500 for DQA1, 606 for DPA1, and some 440 for DPB1. Several DR-DQ haplotypes were treated as single units for association and clustering because of strong linkage in the cohort. On average, about 200,000 unique TCR beta nucleotide sequences were sequenced per donor among 300 to 500 genotyped donors of the cohort, with roughly 20% of those sequences being non-productive. Points the paper makes about the study in general: Seventeen rarely observed V segments, including chromosome 9 orphons, were excluded from the earlier analysis of 550 to 700 of the donors because counts were too low. V-gene and J-gene trimming of TCR beta chains was associated with a missense DCLRE1C variant in a later genetic analysis, and the association was replicated in an independent cohort. In an earlier analysis of some 500 of the donors, most TCR beta V segments were observed in productive rearrangements about 90% or about 30% of the time, broadly matching IMGT annotations. In a later analysis, the rate of TCR association differed among HLA loci, with DRB1 alleles having the most associated TCRs and HLA-C alleles having the fewest. The study listed 150 to 200 TCR beta chains as associated with cytomegalovirus. HLA typing was unavailable for some donors at each locus, so association tests used only the typed subset. A further reported finding was that TCR beta sequences accurately predicted the HLA-A and HLA-B alleles for most subjects in the first cohort. When HLA alleles, especially DR and DQ, strongly co-occurred, attributing TCR associations to individual alleles was difficult. This cohort had only TCR beta chains sequenced, and the lack of alpha or paired-chain data limited which features could be detected. A cluster of highly shared sequence variants was judged likely to be a technical artifact of the sequencing pipeline. In a later genetic analysis, fewer N-insertions in productive TCRs were reported among donors in an Asian-associated ancestry cluster than the approximately 710-donor mean. The presence/absence analyses assumed that sequencing depth was roughly uniform across donors, and that assumption may not be true. Linkage disequilibrium might explain the correlated functional status among segregating V segments, but an unknown experimental factor could not be ruled out. CMV serostatus was the only immune exposure information available for the cohort. In vitro tests confirmed that a few of the cytomegalovirus-associated TCR beta chains recognize cytomegalovirus antigens. In a later analysis, most CMV-associated TCR beta chains were found to appear HLA-restricted, with HLA associations seemingly driven largely by CMV exposure. While some public TCRs were present in many individuals, most TCR sequences turned up only very rarely across donors. A later analysis reported that several top co-occurrence clusters appeared linked to parvovirus B19, influenza, CMV and Epstein-Barr virus. In a later analysis, HLA-associated TCR beta chains were found to be more clonally expanded and to have lower generation probabilities than equally common non-associated chains. The authors suggested that the approach could potentially be extended to other disease states and immunological phenotypes. The classifier was reported to diagnose cytomegalovirus status with high specificity and sensitivity in both the original and validation cohorts. In a later analysis, around 17,000 TCR beta sequences were associated with specific HLA alleles at a false discovery rate of 0.05.

Library construction relied on the immunoSEQ multiplex PCR assay. The multiplex PCR relied on a mix of 60 forward primers for TCR Vbeta segments and 13 reverse primers for TCR Jbeta segments. The CDR3 region of rearranged TCR beta genes was amplified from genomic DNA with a multiplex PCR assay. The Illumina HiSeq System was used to sequence the amplified TCR beta libraries as 87-base-pair reads. Under the source paper's analysis protocol: A later analysis tallied 75 million to 95 million unique TCR beta chains across the 550 to 850 repertoires, and about 12 million of those chains were shared by two or more donors. Raw reads were error-corrected and collapsed into unique sequences with a nearest-neighbor algorithm that merged closely related sequences to remove PCR and sequencing errors. V, D and J gene segments were assigned by aligning CDR3 sequences to IMGT reference sequences. For a sequence to be retained, a match of at least six nucleotides to both a V gene segment and a J gene segment was required. A rearrangement counted as productive if the CDR3 had no stop codons and remained in frame with V and J, and every other rearrangement counted as non-productive. CDR3 was defined by IMGT convention, running from the second conserved V-encoded cysteine to the conserved J-encoded phenylalanine. Sequences without an unambiguous match to a single V gene segment were excluded from the earlier analysis of about 600 of the donors. In an earlier analysis of more than 500 of the donors, a V segment was called functional when productive rearrangements were above 56.7%, and segregating when the standard deviation between donors exceeded 5%. A statistical classification framework was built for diagnosing cytomegalovirus status from the catalog of TCR beta chain sequences. A later analysis assigned V and J genes by comparing TCR nucleotide sequences with IMGT/GENE-DB human TR gene sequences. A later analysis assigned CDR3 sequences and most-parsimonious VDJ recombination scenarios with the TCRdist pipeline. In a later analysis, each TCR beta chain was defined by its CDR3 amino acid sequence together with its V-gene family, and reads lacking a unique V-gene family were excluded. As a way to deal with suspected cross-contamination and a sequencing artifact, a later analysis dropped 450 to 700 nucleotide sequences that were highly shared and had low generation probability. A later analysis calculated a clonal expansion index for each public chain from normalized within-repertoire ranks of inferred template counts. In a later analysis, generation probabilities were computed using a VDJ recombination model fitted to out-of-frame rearrangements, and the results were checked against IGoR. A later analysis scored TCR-TCR, TCR-HLA and TCR-CMV co-occurrence with hypergeometric tests, applying a repertoire-size bias correction to TCR pairs. To estimate false discovery rates, a later analysis permuted the HLA or CMV assignments 20 times. In a later analysis, co-occurring TCRs were grouped using DBSCAN, with TCRdist sequence similarity added in when clustering inside HLA-allele-positive subsets. Repertoires with fewer than 30,000 or more than 120,000 public chains, plus five repertoires with anomalous nucleotide sharing, were excluded from co-occurrence clustering. TCRdb holds this immuneACCESS table with in-frame rearrangements only. Some clones are missing; in checked studies, unresolved V genes explain under half, and the rest has no known cause. For V, J and clone size, that table is used; D and trimming come from the DNA. For this sample the table gives roughly 220,000 clones, of which approximately 80% were detected only once. The ten top clones hold 1.7% of the sample.

This sequence was found in a man aged 50 or older in good health and CMV-seronegative. Material: PBMCs.

The CDR3 in this case is CASSEGLAGIYNEQFF. The DNA is as follows: TGTGCCAGCAGTGAAGGGCTAGCGGGGATCTACAATGAGCAGTTCTTC. The rearranged segments are TRBV2 and TRBJ2-1; 9 central bases correspond to TRBD2. The CDR3 holds 16 amino acids from the cysteine to the phenylalanine. Only CDR3 DNA remains: 48 bases, in frame from the first base. Trimmed from V: 1 base; trimmed from J: 3 bases; junction bases lacking a gene match: 4. CDR1 SNHLY and CDR2 FYNNEI were looked up in the germline V gene.